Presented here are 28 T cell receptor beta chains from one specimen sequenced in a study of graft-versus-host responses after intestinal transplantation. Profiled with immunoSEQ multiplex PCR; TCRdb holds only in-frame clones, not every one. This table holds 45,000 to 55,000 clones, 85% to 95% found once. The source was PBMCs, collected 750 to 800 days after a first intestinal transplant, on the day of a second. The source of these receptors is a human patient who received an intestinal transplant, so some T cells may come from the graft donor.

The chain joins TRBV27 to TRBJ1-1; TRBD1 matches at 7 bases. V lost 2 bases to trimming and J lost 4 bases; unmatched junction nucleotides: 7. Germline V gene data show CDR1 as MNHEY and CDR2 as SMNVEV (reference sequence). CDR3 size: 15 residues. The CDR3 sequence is CASSLATTGSTEAFF. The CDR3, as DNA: TGTGCCAGCAGTTTAGCCACGACAGGGAGCACTGAAGCTTTCTTT.

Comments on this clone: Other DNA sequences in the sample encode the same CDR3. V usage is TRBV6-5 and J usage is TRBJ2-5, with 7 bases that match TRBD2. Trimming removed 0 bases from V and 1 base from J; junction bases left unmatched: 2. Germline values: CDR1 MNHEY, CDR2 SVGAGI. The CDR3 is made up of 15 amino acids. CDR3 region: CASSYSGGSQETQYF. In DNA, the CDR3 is TGTGCCAGCAGTTACTCGGGCGGGAGCCAAGAGACCCAGTACTTC.

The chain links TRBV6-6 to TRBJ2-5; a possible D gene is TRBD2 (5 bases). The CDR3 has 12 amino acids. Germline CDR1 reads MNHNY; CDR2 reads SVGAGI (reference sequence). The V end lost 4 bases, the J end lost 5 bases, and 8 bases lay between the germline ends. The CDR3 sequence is CASSFTRETQYF. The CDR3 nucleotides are TGTGCCAGCAGTTTCACTAGGGAGACCCAGTACTTC.

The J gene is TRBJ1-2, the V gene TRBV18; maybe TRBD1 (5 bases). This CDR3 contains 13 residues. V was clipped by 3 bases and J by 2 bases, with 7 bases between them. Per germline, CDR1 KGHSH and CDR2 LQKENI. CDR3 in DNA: TGTGCCAGCTCACCGGAGGGGAACTATGGCTACACCTTC. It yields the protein CASSPEGNYGYTF.

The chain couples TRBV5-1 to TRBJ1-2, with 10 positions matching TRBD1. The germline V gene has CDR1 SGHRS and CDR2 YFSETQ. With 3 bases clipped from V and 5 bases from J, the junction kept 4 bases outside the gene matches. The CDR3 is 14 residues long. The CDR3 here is CASSSGQGPYGYTF. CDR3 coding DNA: TGCGCCAGCAGCTCGGGACAGGGGCCGTATGGCTACACCTTC.

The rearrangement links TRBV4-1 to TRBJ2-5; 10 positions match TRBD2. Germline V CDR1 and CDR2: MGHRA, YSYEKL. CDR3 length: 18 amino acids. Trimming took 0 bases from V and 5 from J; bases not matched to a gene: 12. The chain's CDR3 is CASSQEDFLAGEWETQYF. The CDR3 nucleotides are TGCGCCAGCAGCCAAGAGGATTTTCTAGCGGGAGAGTGGGAGACCCAGTACTTC.

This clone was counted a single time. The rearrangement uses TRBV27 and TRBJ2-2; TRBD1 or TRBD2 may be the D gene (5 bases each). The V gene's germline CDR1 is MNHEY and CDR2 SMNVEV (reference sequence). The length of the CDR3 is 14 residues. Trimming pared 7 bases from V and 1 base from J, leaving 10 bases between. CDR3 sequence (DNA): TGTGCCAGCAAGGGGAGACAGAACACCGGGGAGCTGTTTTTT. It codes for CASKGRQNTGELFF.

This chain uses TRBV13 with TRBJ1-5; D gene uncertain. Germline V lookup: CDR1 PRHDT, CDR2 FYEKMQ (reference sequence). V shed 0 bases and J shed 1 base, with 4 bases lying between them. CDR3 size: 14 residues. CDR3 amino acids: CASSLGVSNQPQHF. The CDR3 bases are TGTGCCAGCAGCTTAGGGGTAAGCAATCAGCCCCAGCATTTT.

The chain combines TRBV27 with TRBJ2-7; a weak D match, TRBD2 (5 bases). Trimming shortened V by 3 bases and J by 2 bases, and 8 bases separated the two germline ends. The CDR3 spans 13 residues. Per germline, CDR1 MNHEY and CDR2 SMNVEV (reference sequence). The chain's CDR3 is CASSFHGTYEQYF. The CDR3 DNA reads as TGTGCCAGCAGTTTCCACGGGACCTACGAGCAGTACTTC.

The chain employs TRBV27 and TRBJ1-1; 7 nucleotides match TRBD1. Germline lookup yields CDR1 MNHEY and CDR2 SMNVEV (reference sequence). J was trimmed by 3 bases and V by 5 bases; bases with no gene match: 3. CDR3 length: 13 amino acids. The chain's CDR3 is CASSRDRYTEAFF. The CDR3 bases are TGTGCCAGCAGTAGGGACAGATACACTGAAGCTTTCTTT.

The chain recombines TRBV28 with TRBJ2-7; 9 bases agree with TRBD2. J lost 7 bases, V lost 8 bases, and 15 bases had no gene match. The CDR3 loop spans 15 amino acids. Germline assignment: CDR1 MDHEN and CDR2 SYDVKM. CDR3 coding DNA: TGTGCCAGCGGGACGACTAGCGGTCTTTTGGGGGAGCAGTACTTC. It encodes CASGTTSGLLGEQYF.

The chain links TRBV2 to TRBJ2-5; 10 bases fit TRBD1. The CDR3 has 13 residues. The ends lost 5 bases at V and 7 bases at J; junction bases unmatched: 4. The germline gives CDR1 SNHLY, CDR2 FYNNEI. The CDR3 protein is CASSYRDRGTQYF. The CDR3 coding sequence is TGTGCCAGCAGTTACCGGGACAGGGGGACCCAGTACTTC.

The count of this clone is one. CDR3 coding DNA: TGTGCCAGCAGCTTTCAGGGGGCGGGCGGAAACACCATATATTTT. Residues: CASSFQGAGGNTIYF. The genes are TRBV5-4 and TRBJ1-3, with 8 bases lining up with TRBD1. J gave up 4 bases and V 2 bases, and 5 bases lay outside the gene matches. Germline V gene data show CDR1 as SGHNT and CDR2 as YYREEE (reference sequence). The CDR3 totals 15 residues.

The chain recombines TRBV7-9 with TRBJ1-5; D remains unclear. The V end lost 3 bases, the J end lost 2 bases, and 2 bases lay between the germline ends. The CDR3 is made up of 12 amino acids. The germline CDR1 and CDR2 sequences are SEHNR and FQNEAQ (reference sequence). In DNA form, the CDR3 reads TGTGCCAGCAGCTTGGGCAATCAGCCCCAGCATTTT. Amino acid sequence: CASSLGNQPQHF.

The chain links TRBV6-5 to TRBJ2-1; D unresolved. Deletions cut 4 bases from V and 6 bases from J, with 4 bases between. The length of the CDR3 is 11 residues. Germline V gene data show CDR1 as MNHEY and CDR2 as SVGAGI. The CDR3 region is CASSFLNEQFF. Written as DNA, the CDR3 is TGTGCCAGCAGTTTCCTCAATGAGCAGTTCTTC.

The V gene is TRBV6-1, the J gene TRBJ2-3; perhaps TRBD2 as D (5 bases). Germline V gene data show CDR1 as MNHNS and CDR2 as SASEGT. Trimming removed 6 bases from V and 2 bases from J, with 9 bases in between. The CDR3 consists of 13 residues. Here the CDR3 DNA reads TGTGCCAGCAGAGGACTCTCCACAGATACGCAGTATTTT. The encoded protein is CASRGLSTDTQYF.

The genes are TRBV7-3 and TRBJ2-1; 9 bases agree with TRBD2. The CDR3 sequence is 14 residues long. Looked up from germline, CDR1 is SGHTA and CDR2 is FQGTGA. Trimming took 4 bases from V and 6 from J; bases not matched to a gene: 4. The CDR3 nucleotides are TGTGCCAGCAGCTCTAGCGGGATGGCCAATGAGCAGTTCTTC. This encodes CASSSSGMANEQFF.

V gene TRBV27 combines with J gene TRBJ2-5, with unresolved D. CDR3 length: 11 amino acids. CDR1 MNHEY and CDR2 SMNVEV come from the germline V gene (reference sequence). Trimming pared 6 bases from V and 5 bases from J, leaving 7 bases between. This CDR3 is CASRASETQYF. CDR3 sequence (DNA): TGTGCCAGCAGGGCCTCCGAGACCCAGTACTTC.

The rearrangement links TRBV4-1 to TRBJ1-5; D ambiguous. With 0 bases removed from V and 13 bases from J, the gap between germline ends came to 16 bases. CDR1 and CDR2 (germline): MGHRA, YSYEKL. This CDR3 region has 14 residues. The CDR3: CASSQDLIVSPQHF. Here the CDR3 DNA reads TGCGCCAGCAGCCAAGATCTCATTGTATCGCCTCAGCATTTT.

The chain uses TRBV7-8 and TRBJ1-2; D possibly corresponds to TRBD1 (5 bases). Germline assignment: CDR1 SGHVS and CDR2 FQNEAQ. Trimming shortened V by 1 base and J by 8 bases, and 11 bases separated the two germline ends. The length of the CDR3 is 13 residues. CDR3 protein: CASSLDPGEGYTF. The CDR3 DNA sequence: TGTGCCAGCAGCTTAGATCCGGGGGAAGGCTACACCTTC. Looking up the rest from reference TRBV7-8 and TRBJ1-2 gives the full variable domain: GAGVSQSPRYKVAKRGQDVALRCDPISGHVSLFWYQQALGQGPEFLTYFQNEAQLDKSGLPSDRFFAERPEGSVSTLKIQRTQQEDSAVYLCASSLDPGEGYTFGSGTRLTVV.

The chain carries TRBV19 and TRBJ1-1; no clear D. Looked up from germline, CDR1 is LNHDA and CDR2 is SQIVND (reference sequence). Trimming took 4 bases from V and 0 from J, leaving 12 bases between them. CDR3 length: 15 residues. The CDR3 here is CASSTSGRMNTEAFF. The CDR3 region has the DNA TGTGCCAGTAGTACCTCCGGGCGGATGAACACTGAAGCTTTCTTT.

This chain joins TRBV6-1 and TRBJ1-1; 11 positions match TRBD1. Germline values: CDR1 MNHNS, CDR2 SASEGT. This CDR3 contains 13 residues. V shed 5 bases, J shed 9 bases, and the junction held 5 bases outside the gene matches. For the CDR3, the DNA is TGTGCCAGCAGTTGGACAGGGGGCTGGAAAGCTTTCTTT. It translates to CASSWTGGWKAFF.

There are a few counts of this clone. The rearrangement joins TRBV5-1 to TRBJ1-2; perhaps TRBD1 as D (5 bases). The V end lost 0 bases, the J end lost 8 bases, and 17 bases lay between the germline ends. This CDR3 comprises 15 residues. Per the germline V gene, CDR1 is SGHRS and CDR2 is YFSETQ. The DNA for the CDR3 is TGCGCCAGCAGCTTGGTCGTTATCGGGGGTGAGGGCTACACCTTC. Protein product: CASSLVVIGGEGYTF.

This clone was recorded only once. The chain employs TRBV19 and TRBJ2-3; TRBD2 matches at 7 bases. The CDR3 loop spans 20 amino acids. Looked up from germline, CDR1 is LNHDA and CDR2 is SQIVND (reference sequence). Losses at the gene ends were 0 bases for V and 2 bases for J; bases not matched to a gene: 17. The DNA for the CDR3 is TGTGCCAGTAGTATAGACCACACTCTCTTGCGGGGGTTTACCACAGATACGCAGTATTTT. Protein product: CASSIDHTLLRGFTTDTQYF.

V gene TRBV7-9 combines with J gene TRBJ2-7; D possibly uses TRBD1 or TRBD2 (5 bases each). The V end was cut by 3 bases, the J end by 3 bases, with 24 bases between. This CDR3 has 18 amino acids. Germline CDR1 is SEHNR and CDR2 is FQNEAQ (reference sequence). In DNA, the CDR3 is TGTGCCAGCAGCTTTCTCCCACCCTGGGGACCAGCGAACTACGAGCAGTACTTC. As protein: CASSFLPPWGPANYEQYF.

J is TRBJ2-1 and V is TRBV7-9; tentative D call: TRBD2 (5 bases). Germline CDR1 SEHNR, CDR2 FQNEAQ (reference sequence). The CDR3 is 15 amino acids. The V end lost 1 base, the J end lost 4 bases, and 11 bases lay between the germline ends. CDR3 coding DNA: TGTGCCAGCAGCTTAGTGGGTTGGACTTACAATGAGCAGTTCTTC. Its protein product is CASSLVGWTYNEQFF.

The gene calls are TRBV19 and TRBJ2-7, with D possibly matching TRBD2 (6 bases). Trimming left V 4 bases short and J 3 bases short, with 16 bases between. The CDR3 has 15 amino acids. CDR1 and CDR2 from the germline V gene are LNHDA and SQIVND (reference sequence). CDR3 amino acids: CASSRRRDPYYEQYF. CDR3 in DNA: TGTGCCAGTAGTAGGCGGAGGGACCCATACTACGAGCAGTACTTC.

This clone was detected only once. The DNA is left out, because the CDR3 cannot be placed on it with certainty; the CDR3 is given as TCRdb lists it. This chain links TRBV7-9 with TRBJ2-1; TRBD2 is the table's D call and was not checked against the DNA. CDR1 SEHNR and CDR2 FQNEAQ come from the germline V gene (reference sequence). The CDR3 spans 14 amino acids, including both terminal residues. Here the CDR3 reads CASSTSSSYNEQFF.